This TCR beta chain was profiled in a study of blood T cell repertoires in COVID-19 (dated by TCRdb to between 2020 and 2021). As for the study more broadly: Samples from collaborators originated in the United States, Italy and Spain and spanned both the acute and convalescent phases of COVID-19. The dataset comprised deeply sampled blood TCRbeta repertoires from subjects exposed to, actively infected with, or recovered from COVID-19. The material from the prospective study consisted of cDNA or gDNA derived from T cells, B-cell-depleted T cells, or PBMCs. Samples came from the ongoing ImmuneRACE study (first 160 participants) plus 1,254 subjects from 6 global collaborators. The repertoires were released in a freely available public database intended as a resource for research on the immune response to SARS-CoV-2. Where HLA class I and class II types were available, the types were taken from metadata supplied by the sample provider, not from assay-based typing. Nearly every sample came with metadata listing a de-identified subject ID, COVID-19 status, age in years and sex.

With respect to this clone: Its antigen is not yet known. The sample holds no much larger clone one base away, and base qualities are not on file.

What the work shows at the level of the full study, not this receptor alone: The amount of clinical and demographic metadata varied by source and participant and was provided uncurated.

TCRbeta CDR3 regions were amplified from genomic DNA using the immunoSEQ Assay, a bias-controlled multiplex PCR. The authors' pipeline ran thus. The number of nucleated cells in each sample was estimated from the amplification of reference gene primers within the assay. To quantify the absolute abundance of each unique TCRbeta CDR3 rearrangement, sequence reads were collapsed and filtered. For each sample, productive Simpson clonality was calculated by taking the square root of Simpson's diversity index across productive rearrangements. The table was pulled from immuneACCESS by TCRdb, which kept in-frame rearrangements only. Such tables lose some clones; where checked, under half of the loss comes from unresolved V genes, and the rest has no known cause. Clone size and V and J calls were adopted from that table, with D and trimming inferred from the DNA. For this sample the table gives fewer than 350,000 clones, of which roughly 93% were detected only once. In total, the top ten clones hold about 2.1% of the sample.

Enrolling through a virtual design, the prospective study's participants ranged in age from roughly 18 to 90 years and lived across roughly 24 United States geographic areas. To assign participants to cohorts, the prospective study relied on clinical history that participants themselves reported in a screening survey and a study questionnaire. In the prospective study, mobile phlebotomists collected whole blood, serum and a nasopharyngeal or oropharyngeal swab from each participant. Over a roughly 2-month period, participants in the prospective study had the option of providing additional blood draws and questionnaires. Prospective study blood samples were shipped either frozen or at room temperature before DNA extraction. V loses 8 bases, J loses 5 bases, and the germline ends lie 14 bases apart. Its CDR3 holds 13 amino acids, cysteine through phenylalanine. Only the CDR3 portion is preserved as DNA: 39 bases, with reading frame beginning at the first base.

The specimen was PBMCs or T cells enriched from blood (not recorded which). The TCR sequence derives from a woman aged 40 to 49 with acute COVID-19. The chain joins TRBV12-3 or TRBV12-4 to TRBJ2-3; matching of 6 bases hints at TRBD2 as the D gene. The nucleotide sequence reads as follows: TGTGCCAGCTGTGGCGGGGCTAGAGATACGCAGTATTTT. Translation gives CASCGGARDTQYF.